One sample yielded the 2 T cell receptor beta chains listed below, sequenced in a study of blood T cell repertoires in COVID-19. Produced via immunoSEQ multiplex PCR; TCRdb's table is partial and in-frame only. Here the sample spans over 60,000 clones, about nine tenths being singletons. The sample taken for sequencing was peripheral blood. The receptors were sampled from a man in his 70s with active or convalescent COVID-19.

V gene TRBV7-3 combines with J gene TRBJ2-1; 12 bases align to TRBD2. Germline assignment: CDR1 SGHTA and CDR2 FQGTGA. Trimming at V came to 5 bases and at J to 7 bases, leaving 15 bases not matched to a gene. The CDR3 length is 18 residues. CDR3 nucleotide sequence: TGTGCCAGCAGCCAAAGATCCCGGACTAGCGGGATAAATAATGAGCAGTTCTTC. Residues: CASSQRSRTSGINNEQFF.

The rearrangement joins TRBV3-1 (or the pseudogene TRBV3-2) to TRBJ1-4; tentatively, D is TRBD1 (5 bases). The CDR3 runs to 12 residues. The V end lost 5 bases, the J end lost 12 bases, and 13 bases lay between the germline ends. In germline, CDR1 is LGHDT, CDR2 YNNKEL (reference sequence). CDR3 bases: TGTGCCAGCAGCGAACGGACACACGAACTGTTTTTT. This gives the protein CASSERTHELFF.